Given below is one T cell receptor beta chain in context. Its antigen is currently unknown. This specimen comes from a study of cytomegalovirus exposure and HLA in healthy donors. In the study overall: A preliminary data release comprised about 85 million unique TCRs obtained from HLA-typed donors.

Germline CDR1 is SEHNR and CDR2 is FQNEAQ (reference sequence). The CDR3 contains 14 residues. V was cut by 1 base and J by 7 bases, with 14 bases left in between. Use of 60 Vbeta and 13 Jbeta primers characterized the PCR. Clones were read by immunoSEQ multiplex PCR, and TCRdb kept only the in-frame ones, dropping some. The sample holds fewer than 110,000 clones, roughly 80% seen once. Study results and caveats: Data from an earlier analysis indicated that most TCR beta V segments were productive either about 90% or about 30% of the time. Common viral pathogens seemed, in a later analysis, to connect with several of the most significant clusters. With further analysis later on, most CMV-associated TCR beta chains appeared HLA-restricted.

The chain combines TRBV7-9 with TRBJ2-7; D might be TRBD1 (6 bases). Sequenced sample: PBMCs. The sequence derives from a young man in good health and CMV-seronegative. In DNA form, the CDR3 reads TGTGCCAGCAGCTTAGTGGGGGCGGTGGGGGAGCAGTACTTC. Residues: CASSLVGAVGEQYF.